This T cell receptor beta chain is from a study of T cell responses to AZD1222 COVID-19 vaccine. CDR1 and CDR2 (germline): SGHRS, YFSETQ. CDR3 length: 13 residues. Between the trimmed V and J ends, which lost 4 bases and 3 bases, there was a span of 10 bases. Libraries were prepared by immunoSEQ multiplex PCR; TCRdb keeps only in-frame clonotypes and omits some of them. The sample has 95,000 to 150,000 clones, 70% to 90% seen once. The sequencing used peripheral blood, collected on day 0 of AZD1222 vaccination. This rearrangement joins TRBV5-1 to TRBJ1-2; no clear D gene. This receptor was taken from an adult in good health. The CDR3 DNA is TGCGCCAGCAGCCACTCATTGGACTATGGCTACACCTTC. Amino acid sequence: CASSHSLDYGYTF.